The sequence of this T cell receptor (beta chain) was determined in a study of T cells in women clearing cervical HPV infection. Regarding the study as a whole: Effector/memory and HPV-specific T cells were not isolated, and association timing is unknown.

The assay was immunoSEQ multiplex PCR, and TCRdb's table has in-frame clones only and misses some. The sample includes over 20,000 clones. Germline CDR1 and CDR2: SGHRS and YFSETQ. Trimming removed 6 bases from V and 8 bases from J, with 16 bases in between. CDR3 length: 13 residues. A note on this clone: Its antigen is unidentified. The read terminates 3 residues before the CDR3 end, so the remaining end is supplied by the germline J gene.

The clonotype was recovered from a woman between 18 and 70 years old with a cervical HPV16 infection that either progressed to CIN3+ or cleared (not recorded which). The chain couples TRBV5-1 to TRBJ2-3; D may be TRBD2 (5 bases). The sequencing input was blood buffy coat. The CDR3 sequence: CASTITGSGTQYF. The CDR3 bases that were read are TGCGCCAGCACTATCACGGGGTCAGGTACG.